Sequencing of this T cell receptor (beta chain) was carried out in a study of Ad26.COV2.S vaccination and SARS-CoV-2 variants. Notes on the study in general: Possibly, TCR breadth and depth analyses underestimated total T cell responses. Compared with placebo recipients, vaccine recipients had higher spike-specific TCR breadth. Reportedly, after vaccination the spike-specific CD8+ and CD4+ T cell responses displayed substantial breadth. Those who received vaccine or placebo ended up with similar non-spike TCR breadth.

Per germline, CDR1 GTSNPN and CDR2 SVGIG (reference sequence). Trimming removed 5 bases from V and 0 bases from J; junction bases left unmatched: 4. The CDR3 totals 13 residues. Libraries were prepared by immunoSEQ multiplex PCR; TCRdb keeps only in-frame clonotypes and omits some of them. The sample lists more than 150,000 clones; approximately 90% were seen once. This clone was detected a few times. Antigen: not known. This TCR was recovered from a human donor who had recovered from COVID-19. This rearrangement joins TRBV30 to TRBJ2-7; TRBD2 matches 7 bases. Sample: peripheral blood, taken after recovery from COVID-19. The CDR3 reads CAWGRGVSYEQYF. The CDR3 bases are TGTGCCTGGGGTCGGGGGGTCTCCTACGAGCAGTACTTC.